This T cell receptor (beta chain) is drawn from a study of vaccination and CD4 T cells after COVID-19. In the case of this clonotype: As yet, its antigen is unknown.

Researchers used the Oncomine TCR Beta short-read assay to sequence DNA from cultured CD4+ T cells. TCRdb ran MiXCR on the PCR reads and lists one entry per CDR3 protein. The data show about 12,000 distinct CDR3 sequences, 40% to 60% seen once. The treatment was: roughly 10-day PBMC culture with coronavirus spike peptide pools or control peptides (ViraFEST assay). The V and J ends lost 8 bases and 0 bases, in that order; junction bases with no gene match: 8. CDR3 length equals 16 residues. Germline V gene lookup returns CDR1 LNHDA and CDR2 SQIVND (reference sequence). The sample was CD4+ T cells from blood, cultured in vitro. V gene TRBV19 combines with J gene TRBJ2-2, with 8 bases matching TRBD1. The clonotype originates from a human donor who had recovered from COVID-19. CDR3 amino acids: CASRTGILSNTGELFF. The CDR3 DNA sequence: TGTGCCAGTCGGACAGGGATCCTATCGAACACCGGGGAGCTGTTTTTT.